A selection of T cell receptor beta chains follows, all from one sample in a study of CD8+ T cells in alopecia areata. The data were produced by immunoSEQ multiplex PCR, yet TCRdb's version contains in-frame clones alone and is incomplete. This sample carries approximately 170,000 clones, less than 80% of them seen once, and the ten largest clones take 13% to 15%. The source was CD4+ T cells sorted from blood, collected at week 24, from a patient treated with tofacitinib. The receptors here all came from a human donor with alopecia areata. Both conserved end residues are part of each CDR3. D genes are given only for firm matches. The listing skips clone size in some rows; elsewhere it reads once, few, many or a size class.

v_call	d_call	j_call	clone_size	cdr3_aa	cdr3_nt
TRBV11-2	TRBD1	TRBJ1-2	NA	CASSPGQIYGYTF	TGTGCCAGCAGCCCGGGACAGATCTATGGCTACACCTTC
TRBV5-1	TRBD2	TRBJ2-7	NA	CASSGLAGSYEQYF	TGCGCCAGCAGCGGACTAGCGGGCTCCTACGAGCAGTACTTC
TRBV2	NA	TRBJ1-2	NA	CASSEGQGGNGYTF	TGTGCCAGCAGTGAAGGGCAGGGCGGAAATGGCTACACCTTC
TRBV2	NA	TRBJ2-5	once	CASSEVGGVQETQYF	TGTGCCAGCAGTGAAGTTGGTGGGGTCCAAGAGACCCAGTACTTC
TRBV30	NA	TRBJ1-6	NA	CASLSGRSNSPLHF	TGTGCCTCCCTATCTGGCAGGTCGAATTCACCCCTCCACTTT
TRBV30	NA	TRBJ1-6	few	CAWSGESPLHF	TGTGCCTGGTCCGGAGAGTCACCCCTCCACTTT
TRBV4-1	TRBD2	TRBJ2-7	NA	CASSHSGGRLYEQYF	TGCGCCAGCAGCCATAGCGGGGGACGCCTCTACGAGCAGTACTTC
TRBV29-1	TRBD1	TRBJ2-2	NA	CSVGSPGQGAGTGELFF	TGCAGCGTTGGGTCGCCGGGACAGGGGGCCGGAACCGGGGAGCTGTTTTTT
TRBV6-5	NA	TRBJ2-1	NA	CASSYLDEQFF	TGTGCCAGCAGTTATTTAGATGAGCAGTTCTTC
TRBV30	TRBD1	TRBJ1-5	NA	CAWAPTTGGPNQPQHF	TGTGCCTGGGCACCTACTACAGGGGGCCCCAATCAGCCCCAGCATTTT
TRBV7-9	NA	TRBJ2-5	NA	CASTQRGGQETQYF	TGTGCCAGCACCCAACGTGGGGGGCAAGAGACCCAGTACTTC
TRBV30	TRBD1	TRBJ2-3	few	CAWSEGTGWTDTQYF	TGTGCCTGGAGTGAAGGGACAGGGTGGACAGATACGCAGTATTTT
TRBV14	NA	TRBJ1-2	NA	CASSQGGGVSGYTF	TGTGCCAGCAGCCAAGGAGGTGGGGTTTCTGGCTACACCTTC
TRBV2	TRBD1	TRBJ1-6	once	CASKGQGVSPLHF	TGTGCCAGCAAGGGACAGGGAGTCTCACCCCTCCACTTT
TRBV2	NA	TRBJ2-1	few	CASTQYNEQFF	TGTGCCAGCACCCAGTACAATGAGCAGTTCTTC
TRBV5-4	NA	TRBJ2-3	few	CASSLAGIQADTQYF	TGTGCCAGCAGCCTCGCGGGTATCCAGGCAGATACGCAGTATTTT
TRBV7-7	TRBD2	TRBJ2-1	NA	CASSSGLASYNEQFF	TGTGCTAGCAGCTCCGGACTAGCATCCTACAATGAGCAGTTCTTC
TRBV29-1	TRBD1	TRBJ2-5	few	CSVGGAGQGLGETQYF	TGCAGCGTTGGGGGTGCGGGACAGGGACTCGGGGAGACCCAGTACTTC
TRBV27	NA	TRBJ2-2	NA	CACRGARTGELFF	TGTGCCTGCCGGGGGGCGCGCACCGGGGAGCTGTTTTTT
TRBV30	NA	TRBJ1-6	NA	CAWSSLGSPLHF	TGTGCCTGGAGTTCACTAGGTTCACCCCTCCACTTT
TRBV7-3	TRBD1	TRBJ2-1	NA	CASSSTGDGYNEQFF	TGTGCCAGCAGCTCGACAGGGGATGGCTACAATGAGCAGTTCTTC
TRBV30	NA	TRBJ1-5	NA	CAWSVSVNQPQHF	TGTGCCTGGAGTGTGTCAGTGAATCAGCCCCAGCATTTT
TRBV29-1	NA	TRBJ2-1	NA	CSVDLDKKPYNEQFF	TGCAGCGTTGACTTAGACAAAAAACCCTACAATGAGCAGTTCTTC
TRBV7-9	NA	TRBJ2-3	few	CASSEIGDTQYF	TGTGCCAGCAGCGAGATCGGAGATACGCAGTATTTT
TRBV29-1	TRBD2	TRBJ2-7	NA	CSVETGPKGGGEQYF	TGCAGCGTTGAAACGGGCCCCAAGGGCGGGGGCGAGCAGTACTTC
TRBV5-1	NA	TRBJ2-2	NA	CASSPVGLLGELFF	TGCGCCAGCAGCCCGGTGGGGTTGCTCGGGGAGCTGTTTTTT
TRBV29-1	NA	TRBJ1-2	NA	CSVDGGGGGYTF	TGCAGCGTTGATGGTGGTGGAGGAGGCTACACCTTC
TRBV29-1	NA	TRBJ2-5	NA	CSVAGSRETQYF	TGCAGCGTTGCAGGCAGTAGGGAGACCCAGTACTTC
TRBV29-1	NA	TRBJ1-1	few	CSVESRQRNTEAFF	TGCAGCGTTGAGAGTAGACAGAGGAACACTGAAGCTTTCTTT
TRBV4-1	TRBD2	TRBJ2-2	NA	CASSQLGGISGELFF	TGCGCCAGCAGCCAATTGGGGGGGATCAGCGGGGAGCTGTTTTTT
TRBV30	TRBD2	TRBJ2-5	NA	CAWSDRASGQETQYF	TGTGCCTGGAGCGATCGGGCTAGCGGGCAAGAGACCCAGTACTTC
TRBV18	TRBD1	TRBJ2-7	few	CASSPGQGALYF	TGTGCCAGCTCACCAGGACAGGGGGCTTTGTACTTC
TRBV11-2	TRBD1	TRBJ2-1	NA	CASSSDRGEGNEQFF	TGTGCCAGCAGCTCCGACAGGGGCGAAGGCAATGAGCAGTTCTTC
TRBV7-3	NA	TRBJ2-6	few	CASSKGSSGANVLTF	TGTGCCAGCAGTAAGGGGAGCTCTGGGGCCAACGTCCTGACTTTC
TRBV7-9	NA	TRBJ1-2	NA	CASTKPNYGYTF	TGTGCCAGCACCAAACCTAACTATGGCTACACCTTC
TRBV4-1	NA	TRBJ1-6	NA	CASSQDGNSPLHF	TGCGCCAGCAGCCAGGACGGTAATTCACCCCTCCACTTT
TRBV6-5	TRBD1	TRBJ1-5	once	CASSPTGAGNQPQHF	TGTGCCAGCAGTCCGACAGGGGCTGGCAATCAGCCCCAGCATTTT
TRBV7-9	NA	TRBJ1-1	few	CASSIQGRGTEAFF	TGTGCCAGCAGCATACAGGGTAGGGGCACTGAAGCTTTCTTT
TRBV27	NA	TRBJ1-6	few	CATSGGHSYNSPLHF	TGTGCAACCTCCGGCGGGCACTCCTATAATTCACCCCTCCACTTT
TRBV7-6	TRBD1	TRBJ2-1	NA	CASSKGQGKGYNEQFF	TGTGCCAGCAGCAAGGGACAGGGTAAAGGCTACAATGAGCAGTTCTTC
TRBV11-1	NA	TRBJ2-7	few	CASSLDSYEQYF	TGTGCCAGCAGCTTAGATTCCTACGAGCAGTACTTC
TRBV6-1	NA	TRBJ1-2	NA	CASSPPEGGYTF	TGTGCCAGCAGTCCACCGGAAGGAGGCTACACCTTC
TRBV30	NA	TRBJ2-3	NA	CAWSVPPPAPDTQYF	TGTGCCTGGAGTGTCCCACCCCCGGCCCCAGATACGCAGTATTTT
TRBV2	NA	TRBJ1-5	few	CASKIESYSNQPQHF	TGTGCCAGCAAAATCGAGTCCTATAGCAATCAGCCCCAGCATTTT
TRBV4-1	NA	TRBJ1-1	once	CASSQSLTVNTEAFF	TGCGCCAGCAGCCAGTCATTGACAGTGAACACTGAAGCTTTCTTT
TRBV10-3	NA	TRBJ1-4	NA	CAISELGEKLFF	TGTGCCATCAGTGAGCTGGGTGAAAAACTGTTTTTT
TRBV29-1	NA	TRBJ2-1	few	CSVERGGFNEQFF	TGCAGCGTTGAACGCGGGGGCTTCAATGAGCAGTTCTTC
TRBV11-1	NA	TRBJ1-2	NA	CASSPSGFNYGYTF	TGTGCCAGCAGCCCCTCAGGGTTCAACTATGGCTACACCTTC
TRBV13	NA	TRBJ2-7	NA	CASSPREGAGYEQYF	TGTGCCAGCAGCCCACGGGAGGGGGCCGGCTACGAGCAGTACTTC
TRBV29-1	NA	TRBJ2-1	few	CSVQGGDGRGEQFF	TGCAGCGTTCAGGGGGGAGACGGCAGAGGTGAGCAGTTCTTC
TRBV2	NA	TRBJ1-2	NA	CASGGGFGYTF	TGTGCCAGCGGAGGGGGTTTTGGCTACACCTTC
TRBV7-9	NA	TRBJ2-5	NA	CASSLIGGETQYF	TGTGCCAGCAGCCTTATCGGGGGAGAGACCCAGTACTTC
TRBV5-1	NA	TRBJ2-2	few	CASSGQGGSSTGELFF	TGCGCCAGCAGCGGACAAGGGGGTTCGTCCACCGGGGAGCTGTTTTTT
TRBV27	TRBD2	TRBJ2-5	NA	CASSLSMAGGSRETQYF	TGTGCCAGCAGTTTATCGATGGCGGGGGGGAGCAGAGAGACCCAGTACTTC
TRBV30	TRBD1	TRBJ1-3	NA	CAWAYEGASSGNTIYF	TGTGCCTGGGCCTATGAGGGGGCGAGCTCTGGAAACACCATATATTTT
TRBV4-1	TRBD1	TRBJ1-6	few	CASSLYRTGLYNSPLHF	TGCGCCAGCAGCCTCTACCGGACAGGTCTCTATAATTCACCCCTCCACTTT
TRBV10-3	NA	TRBJ2-1	NA	CAISLVDGGSYNEQFF	TGTGCCATCAGCCTCGTTGACGGTGGCTCCTACAATGAGCAGTTCTTC
TRBV5-1	TRBD1	TRBJ2-5	NA	CASSSTGASETQYF	TGCGCCAGCAGCTCGACAGGGGCGTCGGAGACCCAGTACTTC
TRBV29-1	NA	TRBJ1-2	NA	CSVASRMNYGYTF	TGCAGCGTTGCAAGCAGGATGAACTATGGCTACACCTTC
TRBV6-1	TRBD1	TRBJ1-4	NA	CASSSTGGNEKLFF	TGTGCCAGCAGTTCGACAGGGGGAAATGAAAAACTGTTTTTT